This T cell receptor (beta chain) emerged from a study of Graves' ophthalmopathy and Graves' hyperthyroidism. Findings and limits, study-wide: A model built from 13 signatures distinguished ophthalmopathy from stable hyperthyroidism with roughly 90% sensitivity and approximately 80% specificity. The model predicted ophthalmopathy progression with 60% to 71% sensitivity and approximately 72% specificity.

Ophthalmopathy donors showed moderate-to-severe activity, CAS ≥3, NOSPECS ≥4 and a duration under 3 months. Enrollment excluded any patients with other autoimmune diseases, uncontrolled infections, pregnancy or lactation. RNA transcripts yielded amplified TCR beta CDR3 regions. A first-round RT-PCR used HTBI primers, followed by a second-round multiplex PCR. In TCRdb, the multiplex PCR reads were re-called with MiXCR into one record per CDR3 protein. This table has 200,000 to 250,000 distinct CDR3 sequences, roughly 21% appearing once. This clonotype has at least ten counts. No antigen is known for it. V was trimmed by 3 bases and J by 7 bases, leaving 13 bases between them. There are 14 residues in the CDR3. Germline V gives CDR1 LNHDA, CDR2 SQIVND (reference sequence).

What was sequenced was peripheral blood. The chain combines TRBV19 with TRBJ1-5; D is uncertain. The TCR was taken from a woman aged 45-65 years with Graves' ophthalmopathy. The CDR3, as DNA: TGTGCCAGTAGTATTACCGGGGAAGGACAGCCCCAGCATTTT. Protein product: CASSITGEGQPQHF.